Below, 19 T cell receptor beta chains from the same sample are listed, as sequenced in a study of blood T cell repertoires in COVID-19. Using immunoSEQ multiplex PCR, the repertoire was profiled, and TCRdb retains in-frame clones only, with some absent. The table has 350,000 or so clones, approximately 89% seen once. The sequencing input was peripheral blood. Receptor source: a woman in her sixties or seventies with COVID-19, enrolled during active disease.

In its sample, this clone was seen a few times. V gene TRBV2 combines with J gene TRBJ1-4, with D tentatively TRBD1 (6 bases). Germline values: CDR1 SNHLY, CDR2 FYNNEI. V was shortened by 2 bases and J by 8 bases, with 12 bases between the two germline ends. The CDR3 is 14 residues long. CDR3 DNA: TGTGCCAGCAGTGAACTGGCAGGGGTCGAAAAACTGTTTTTT. It yields the protein CASSELAGVEKLFF.

This clone was seen only a few times. The V call is TRBV9, the J call TRBJ2-2; TRBD2 matches at 12 bases. Germline CDR1 reads SGDLS; CDR2 reads YYNGEE. V lost 3 bases and J lost 5; bases outside the gene matches: 5. The CDR3 contains 16 residues. CDR3 amino acids: CASSELAGGPTGELFF. In DNA form, the CDR3 reads TGTGCCAGCAGCGAACTAGCGGGGGGTCCGACCGGGGAGCTGTTTTTT.

V gene TRBV20-1 combines with J gene TRBJ1-6; unclear D gene. The CDR3 runs 14 residues. V lost 3 bases and J lost 7, with 13 bases in between. CDR1 DFQATT and CDR2 SNEGSKA come from the germline V gene (reference sequence). The CDR3 DNA sequence: TGCAGTGCTAGTCAACTTCGACTAAATTCACCCCTCCACTTT. Protein sequence: CSASQLRLNSPLHF.

This clone has just one count. J is TRBJ1-3 and V is TRBV7-8; D is ambiguous. This CDR3 spans 18 amino acids. V was clipped by 5 bases and J by 0 bases, with 20 bases between them. Germline V gene lookup returns CDR1 SGHVS and CDR2 FQNEAQ. Written as DNA, the CDR3 is TGTGCCAGCAGCCGCCTTGCAACAGATTCCTACTCTGGAAACACCATATATTTT. It translates to CASSRLATDSYSGNTIYF.

The rearrangement joins TRBV10-3 to TRBJ1-2; D gene ambiguous. The germline V and J ends were trimmed by 3 bases and 7 bases, with 18 bases remaining between them. The CDR3 totals 15 residues. CDR1 is ENHRY and CDR2 is SYGVKD in the germline V gene. The CDR3 reads CAISDLGRFGSGYTF. DNA of the CDR3: TGTGCCATCAGTGACCTCGGACGGTTTGGGAGTGGCTACACCTTC.

In DNA, the CDR3 is TGTGCCAGCAGCCCACTGGGACAGGTTAAAACTGGAAACACCATATATTTT. Its translation: CASSPLGQVKTGNTIYF. This chain links TRBV9 with TRBJ1-3; 8 nucleotides agree with TRBD1. With V trimmed by 4 bases and J by 2 bases, 11 bases remained unmatched. CDR3 length equals 17 residues. Germline lookup yields CDR1 SGDLS and CDR2 YYNGEE.

The chain carries TRBV5-8 and TRBJ1-2; D is perhaps TRBD1 (5 bases). The CDR3 covers 15 residues. Germline loops: CDR1 SGHTS, CDR2 YDEGEE. The V end was cut by 5 bases, the J end by 4 bases, with 18 bases between. CDR3 nucleotides: TGTGCCAGCAGACCTTGGAGGGGAGGGGTCTATGGCTACACCTTC. Encoded protein: CASRPWRGGVYGYTF.

This sequence joins TRBV10-1 and TRBJ2-7, with a tentative D call TRBD1 (6 bases). This CDR3 is built from 20 residues. In germline, CDR1 is WNHNN, CDR2 SYGVQD (reference sequence). Trimming cost V 0 bases and J 1 base, with 25 bases left between them. In nucleotides, the CDR3 is TGCGCCAGCAGTGAGTCTCCTAGGGGACATTTGCCCTCGCTGTCCTACGAGCAGTACTTC. This codes for CASSESPRGHLPSLSYEQYF.

This chain links TRBV5-1 with TRBJ1-5; D call uncertain. V lost 4 bases and J lost 2, with 10 bases in between. Germline assignment: CDR1 SGHRS and CDR2 YFSETQ. The CDR3 is 14 residues long. The CDR3 nucleotides are TGCGCCAGCAGCGCCGCAGGTGGCAATCAGCCCCAGCATTTT. This sequence encodes CASSAAGGNQPQHF.

This clone was found many times. The chain has TRBV15 and TRBJ1-1; 8 nucleotides align to TRBD1. Losses at the gene ends were 0 bases for V and 0 bases for J; bases not matched to a gene: 6. Germline V gene lookup returns CDR1 LNHNV and CDR2 YYDKDF (reference sequence). This CDR3 is 17 amino acids long. This CDR3 is CATSRDWAGGMNTEAFF. The CDR3 coding sequence is TGTGCCACCAGCAGAGATTGGGCAGGGGGCATGAACACTGAAGCTTTCTTT.

The J gene is TRBJ2-3, the V gene TRBV9; 7 nucleotides match TRBD1. The CDR3 length is 15 residues. Per the germline V gene, CDR1 is SGDLS and CDR2 is YYNGEE. The V segment lost 0 bases and the J segment 5 bases; nucleotides outside the gene matches: 6. The CDR3 loop reads CASSVGGDSRDTQYF. In nucleotides, the CDR3 is TGTGCCAGCAGCGTAGGAGGGGACAGTCGAGATACGCAGTATTTT.

The chain has TRBV19 and TRBJ2-5, with D maybe TRBD1 (6 bases). V was shortened by 5 bases and J by 5 bases, with 15 bases between the two germline ends. The germline CDR1 and CDR2 sequences are LNHDA and SQIVND (reference sequence). This CDR3 has 14 amino acids. In DNA form, the CDR3 reads TGTGCCAGTAGTCCAGGGGCAGGGTTGGAGACCCAGTACTTC. The encoded protein is CASSPGAGLETQYF.

The CDR3 DNA reads as TGTGCCAGTAGTCGGGGATATCAGCCCCAGCATTTT. Residues: CASSRGYQPQHF. The chain has TRBV19 and TRBJ1-5; D unresolved. Trimming stripped 5 bases from V and 5 bases from J, with 7 bases between. Per the germline V gene, CDR1 is LNHDA and CDR2 is SQIVND (reference sequence). This CDR3 is 12 amino acids long.

V is TRBV11-2 and J is TRBJ1-1; no clear D gene. Germline V gene sequence: CDR1 SGHAT, CDR2 FQNNGV. The CDR3 loop spans 14 amino acids. The germline V and J ends were trimmed by 7 bases and 0 bases, with 12 bases remaining between them. CDR3 region: CASTLMQVNTEAFF. The CDR3 DNA reads TGTGCCAGCACCCTAATGCAGGTGAACACTGAAGCTTTCTTT.

The gene calls are TRBV7-2 and TRBJ1-3; 7 nucleotides line up with TRBD1. This CDR3 comprises 16 residues. Germline CDR1 is SGHTA and CDR2 is FQGNSA. Unmatched junction bases numbered 4, after V lost 0 bases and J lost 2 bases. The CDR3 region has the DNA TGTGCCAGCAGCTTAGCCAGAGGGGGCGCTGGAAACACCATATATTTT. Amino acid sequence: CASSLARGGAGNTIYF.

The chain is built from TRBV7-3 and TRBJ2-5; TRBD2 agrees at 7 bases. The CDR3 totals 16 residues. The germline V gene has CDR1 SGHTA and CDR2 FQGTGA. Trimming cost V 0 bases and J 5 bases; bases outside gene matches: 9. CDR3 DNA: TGTGCCAGCAGCTTAACCGGGACTACCTTGGTGGAGACCCAGTACTTC. This translates into CASSLTGTTLVETQYF.

The J gene is TRBJ2-1, the V gene TRBV19, with D possibly being TRBD2 (5 bases). This CDR3 spans 17 amino acids. V was clipped by 7 bases and J by 6 bases, with 25 bases between them. CDR1 is LNHDA and CDR2 is SQIVND in the germline V gene (reference sequence). The CDR3 coding sequence is TGTGCCAGTACCAAGTCGGGAAGACCCGGATCTCGCAATGAGCAGTTCTTC. Residues: CASTKSGRPGSRNEQFF.

The CDR3 loop reads CASSLDQVSTDTQYF. In DNA form, the CDR3 reads TGCGCCAGCAGCTTGGATCAGGTTAGCACAGATACGCAGTATTTT. The genes are TRBV5-1 and TRBJ2-3; no firm D call. The germline gives CDR1 SGHRS, CDR2 YFSETQ. Trimming shortened V by 0 bases and J by 0 bases, and 8 bases separated the two germline ends. This CDR3 is 15 amino acids long.

The V gene is TRBV6-5, the J gene TRBJ2-3; 7 bases line up with TRBD1. Losses at the gene ends were 6 bases for V and 1 base for J; bases not matched to a gene: 1. The CDR3 length is 13 residues. The germline V gene encodes CDR1 MNHEY and CDR2 SVGAGI. The CDR3 reads CASRGTGTDTQYF. The CDR3 DNA follows: TGTGCCAGCAGGGGGACAGGCACAGATACGCAGTATTTT.